Sequencing of this T cell receptor beta chain was carried out in a study of CD8 T cells in ankylosing spondylitis. Study-wide results and caveats: From matched ankylosing spondylitis synovial fluid, disease-linked clones were reportedly recovered at significantly enriched levels. Peripheral blood held disease-linked clones only at relatively low frequency, and these were CD8+.

Quantitative molecular-barcoded 5'-RACE generated the TCR beta libraries. One entry per CDR3 protein, called by TCRdb with MiXCR from the 5' RACE reads. This sample carries around 300,000 distinct CDR3 sequences, roughly 15% of them seen once, and the ten largest clones take about 1%. As for this clonotype: Its antigen is currently unknown.

The specimen sequenced was blood, either unsorted or a sorted T cell fraction (not recorded which). This TCR derives from a male donor with ankylosing spondylitis or in good health (not recorded which).

The CDR3 DNA reads TGTGCCAGCAGCCAAGGGCGGGGGCTAGCGGCGTACCAAGAGACCCAGTACTTC. Its protein is CASSQGRGLAAYQETQYF. The V and J genes are TRBV3-1 and TRBJ2-5; weak D call: TRBD2 (7 bases). Trimming took 1 base from V and 0 from J, leaving 18 bases between them. The germline gives CDR1 LGHDT, CDR2 YNNKEL (reference sequence). This CDR3 has 18 residues.